One sample yielded the 10 T cell receptor beta chains listed below, sequenced in a study of T cell repertoires in cytomegalovirus infection. These receptors have no known antigen. TCRdb processed the reads anew with MiXCR; each CDR3 protein has one entry. The data show about 700,000 distinct CDR3 sequences, 33% seen once. The material sequenced was cultured PBMCs, taken from culture after CMV antigen stimulation. The receptors were gathered from a human donor in good health (CMV status not recorded). Some clones in this sample may be carry-over from other donors' samples.

J is TRBJ2-5 and V is TRBV7-8; D is possibly TRBD1 or TRBD2 (6 bases each). CDR3 length: 16 residues. Germline values: CDR1 SGHVS, CDR2 FQNEAQ. The V and J ends lost 1 base and 5 bases respectively, with 17 bases between them. The chain's CDR3 is CASSLGRYRGRETQYF. The CDR3 coding sequence is TGTGCCAGCAGCTTAGGAAGATATCGGGGGCGGGAGACCCAGTACTTC.

J is TRBJ2-2 and V is TRBV6-5; TRBD1 agrees at 10 bases. This CDR3 region has 14 residues. Germline values: CDR1 MNHEY, CDR2 SVGAGI. V lost 6 bases to trimming and J lost 4 bases; unmatched junction nucleotides: 2. The CDR3 DNA sequence: TGTGCCAGCAGAGGGACAGGGGCCACCGGGGAGCTGTTTTTT. Translating it yields CASRGTGATGELFF.

This clonotype was picked up a small number of times. The chain carries TRBV12-3 or TRBV12-4 and TRBJ1-1, with D possibly being TRBD1 (5 bases). V lost 6 bases and J 3 bases, leaving 17 bases between the germline ends. The length of the CDR3 is 15 residues. CDR3 sequence (DNA): TGTGCCAGCAGCCCCCCCGGGGGTACGCACACTGAAGCTTTCTTT. It codes for CASSPPGGTHTEAFF.

The chain is built from TRBV6-1 and TRBJ2-1, with D maybe TRBD2 (6 bases). The CDR3 length is 12 residues. Germline lookup yields CDR1 MNHNS and CDR2 SASEGT. Trimming removed 5 bases at V and 12 bases at J, with 14 bases between. In DNA form, the CDR3 reads TGTGCCAGCAGTTCTGGGACTTTGGGGCAGTTCTTC. It specifies CASSSGTLGQFF.

The chain joins TRBV6-2 or TRBV6-3 to TRBJ2-5; TRBD1 aligns across 8 bases. Looked up from germline, CDR1 is MNHEY and CDR2 is SVGEGT. The CDR3 totals 15 residues. J lost 4 bases, V lost 5 bases, and 9 bases had no gene match. The CDR3 is CASSLLWTGSETQYF. CDR3 in DNA: TGTGCCAGCAGTCTGCTCTGGACAGGGTCAGAGACCCAGTACTTC.

The chain is built from TRBV12-3 or TRBV12-4 and TRBJ2-5; 8 bases map to TRBD1. CDR3 length: 14 residues. J was trimmed by 2 bases and V by 7 bases; bases with no gene match: 6. The CDR3 loop reads CASTRQGRQETQYF. CDR3 nucleotide sequence: TGTGCCAGCACCAGACAGGGGCGGCAAGAGACCCAGTACTTC.

The chain is built from TRBV28 and TRBJ1-1; TRBD1 agrees at 7 bases. The V and J ends lost 4 bases and 5 bases, in that order; junction bases with no gene match: 13. Germline values: CDR1 MDHEN, CDR2 SYDVKM. CDR3 length: 16 amino acids. CDR3 sequence reads: CASSSAGGGVGTEAFF. CDR3 nucleotides: TGTGCCAGCAGTTCGGCAGGGGGAGGGGTTGGTACTGAAGCTTTCTTT.

This clonotype was observed at least ten times. The genes are TRBV7-2 and TRBJ1-2; D not certain. The CDR3 is 12 amino acids. V lost 2 bases, J lost 0 bases, and 1 base lay in between. Per germline, CDR1 SGHTA and CDR2 FQGNSA. CDR3 loop: CASSLSNYGYTF. The CDR3 nucleotides read TGTGCCAGCAGCTTATCTAACTATGGCTACACCTTC.

This clonotype was seen only a few times. This sequence joins TRBV7-2 and TRBJ2-7, with 7 bases fitting TRBD2. The V segment lost 2 bases and the J segment 3 bases; nucleotides outside the gene matches: 7. The CDR3 consists of 15 residues. Germline values: CDR1 SGHTA, CDR2 FQGNSA. The CDR3 nucleotides read TGTGCCAGCAGCTTAAGCCCTAGCGGTTACTACGAGCAGTACTTC. Its protein is CASSLSPSGYYEQYF.

V and J are TRBV5-4 and TRBJ1-1; 11 nucleotides agree with TRBD1. The germline CDR1 and CDR2 sequences are SGHNT and YYREEE (reference sequence). The CDR3 covers 15 residues. V lost 0 bases, J lost 4 bases, and 2 bases stayed unmatched. In DNA form, the CDR3 reads TGTGCCAGCAGCTTGGAGGACAGGGGGCTCACTGAAGCTTTCTTT. Translating it yields CASSLEDRGLTEAFF.